This T cell receptor (beta chain) is drawn from a study of cytomegalovirus exposure and HLA in healthy donors. General observations from the study: In a later analysis, productive TCRs from donors in an Asian-associated ancestry cluster reportedly carried fewer N-insertions than the cohort mean. It has been reported that TCR beta sequences accurately predicted the HLA-A and HLA-B alleles of most subjects. Later analysis demonstrated an association between a missense DCLRE1C variant and TCR beta V- and J-gene trimming.

Germline V CDR1 and CDR2: LGHNA, YSLEER. V shed 0 bases and J shed 5 bases, with 7 bases lying between them. CDR3 length equals 13 residues. This clone was picked up a small number of times. Its antigen remains unidentified. The PCR used 60 Vbeta and 13 Jbeta primers. Using immunoSEQ multiplex PCR, the repertoire was profiled, and TCRdb retains in-frame clones only, with some absent. The sample yields some 200,000 clones, about 83% seen once. This TCR was recovered from a man aged 40-49 years in good health and CMV-seronegative. The chain employs TRBV4-3 and TRBJ1-1, with a tentative D call TRBD1 (5 bases). The sequencing input was PBMCs. The CDR3 nucleotides are TGCGCCAGCAGCCAAGAGCGGGGGACTGAAGCTTTCTTT. Amino acid sequence: CASSQERGTEAFF.